These T cell receptor beta chains were read from a single sample in a study of brain T cells in children with intractable seizures. The assay was immunoSEQ multiplex PCR, and TCRdb's table has in-frame clones only and misses some. The sample carries hundreds of thousands of clones, over 90% recorded once. This material consisted of peripheral blood, taken about 5 months after surgery. These receptor sequences come from a boy in the first two years of life with tuberous sclerosis and intractable seizures. The CDR3 runs from the conserved cysteine through the conserved F or W. The order of the fields is D gene, clone size, J gene, V gene, CDR3 DNA, CDR3 protein. A D gene is named only where the DNA matches it firmly. Not all rows give a size; the values are once, few, many and, for expanded clones, a class.

-,-,TRBJ1-1,TRBV3-1/TRBV3-2,TGTGCCAGCAGCCAAGGTACGGCCAACACTGAAGCTTTCTTT,CASSQGTANTEAFF
TRBD1,-,TRBJ2-2,TRBV2,TGTGCCAGCAGTCAGCGTGGGACAGGGAACACCGGGGAGCTGTTTTTT,CASSQRGTGNTGELFF
-,once,TRBJ2-7,TRBV21-1,TGTGCCAGCAGCAAAGTATGGGGCGGATCCTACGAGCAGTACTTC,CASSKVWGGSYEQYF
TRBD2,-,TRBJ2-3,TRBV24-1,TGTGCCCCCGCGGGGGGCAGCGGGAAAATACATACGCAGTATTTT,CAPAGGSGKIHTQYF
-,-,TRBJ2-1,TRBV3-1/TRBV3-2,TGTGCCAGCAGCCAAGATAGGGCGGGACGCGGGGCCAATGAGCAGTTCTTC,CASSQDRAGRGANEQFF
TRBD2,-,TRBJ2-5,TRBV19,TGTGCCAGTAGTCCTTCTAGCGCGGGGGGAGAGACCCAGTACTTC,CASSPSSAGGETQYF
TRBD1,-,TRBJ2-1,TRBV18,TGTGCCAGCTCACGGGACAGGGCCACCTACAATGAGCAGTTCTTC,CASSRDRATYNEQFF
-,-,TRBJ1-2,TRBV4-1,TGCGCCAGCAGCCAACCCAGCCGGACGGGTGCTTCGAACACCTTC,CASSQPSRTGASNTF
-,-,TRBJ2-7,TRBV19,TGTGCCAGTAGTATTGGAACTAGCCCCTACGAGCAGTACTTC,CASSIGTSPYEQYF
-,-,TRBJ1-1,TRBV5-1,TGCGCCAGCAGCTTCTTTGCTGGGAGTCAAGCTGAAGCTTTCTTT,CASSFFAGSQAEAFF
-,-,TRBJ2-6,TRBV3-1/TRBV3-2,TGTGCCAGCAGCCAAGGCAGGGCTGGGGCCAACGTCCTGACTTTC,CASSQGRAGANVLTF
-,-,TRBJ1-2,TRBV6-5,TGTGCCAGCACTCTAGACAGAAACTATGGCTACACCTTC,CASTLDRNYGYTF
TRBD1,-,TRBJ1-1,TRBV7-9,TGTGCCAGCGAGACAGGGGGTGAAAGGGGAGCTTTCTTT,CASETGGERGAFF
-,-,TRBJ1-5,TRBV30,TGTGCCTGGAGGACAGCGGGCAATCAGCCCCAGCATTTT,CAWRTAGNQPQHF
-,-,TRBJ2-5,TRBV5-8,TGTGCCAGCAGCTTGGTACACAGCGGGTTCCGCCAAGAGACCCAGTACTTC,CASSLVHSGFRQETQYF
TRBD2,-,TRBJ2-1,TRBV5-3,TGTGCCAGAAGCCTTAGGACTAGCGGGAGATTAGGGTCCTACAATGAGCAGTTCTTC,CARSLRTSGRLGSYNEQFF
-,-,TRBJ2-1,TRBV10-2,TGCGCCAGCTCCGGGGGCCCCTCTTACGAGCAGTTCTTC,CASSGGPSYEQFF
-,-,TRBJ2-5,TRBV3-1/TRBV3-2,TGTGCCAGCAGCCCCCCCCGCGAGGAGGGGACAACCGAGACCCAGTACTTC,CASSPPREEGTTETQYF
-,-,TRBJ2-7,TRBV19,TGTGCCAGTAGTATCGGCAGCTACTACGAGCAGTACTTC,CASSIGSYYEQYF
-,-,TRBJ1-4,TRBV15,TGTGCCACCAGCAGAGTGAGGACACTGAATGAAAAACTGTTTTTT,CATSRVRTLNEKLFF
TRBD2,-,TRBJ2-7,TRBV2,TGTGCCGGACTAAAGACTAGCGGAAATAGGGAGCAGTACTTC,CAGLKTSGNREQYF
-,-,TRBJ2-1,TRBV11-3,TGTGCCAGCAGCTTCGACCGGGATGAGCAGTTCTTC,CASSFDRDEQFF
-,-,TRBJ2-3,TRBV6-5,TGTGCCAGCAGAACCCAAGGGGATACGCAGTATTTT,CASRTQGDTQYF
-,-,TRBJ2-3,TRBV7-8,TGTGCCAGCAGCGGGCGATCTTCTCTCTACACAGATACGCAGTATTTT,CASSGRSSLYTDTQYF
-,-,TRBJ2-7,TRBV7-9,TGTGCCACCCAATCTTCTGGATTCTACGAGCAGTACTTC,CATQSSGFYEQYF
TRBD1,-,TRBJ2-5,TRBV12-3/TRBV12-4,TGTGCCAGCAGTCGGACAGGACAAGAGACCCAGTACTTC,CASSRTGQETQYF
-,-,TRBJ1-2,TRBV6-5,TGTGCCAGCAGTTACGAATCACCACCCAACTATGGCTACACCTTC,CASSYESPPNYGYTF
-,-,TRBJ1-1,TRBV29-1,TGCAGCGTTGTAAGGGTTTTGAACACTGAAGCTTTCTTT,CSVVRVLNTEAFF
TRBD2,-,TRBJ2-7,TRBV27,TGTGCCAGCAGTTTAACGGGAGGGTGGGGCTACGAGCAGTACTTC,CASSLTGGWGYEQYF
TRBD2,-,TRBJ2-7,TRBV4-1,TGCGCCAGCAGCCCGATAGGGACTAGCTACGAGCAGTACTTC,CASSPIGTSYEQYF
-,-,TRBJ1-1,TRBV4-2,TGTGCCAGCAGCCCTGGTGGGGTGACTGAAGCTTTCTTT,CASSPGGVTEAFF
-,-,TRBJ2-1,TRBV11-3,TGTGCCAGCAGCTTATGGGGAAATGAGCAGTTCTTC,CASSLWGNEQFF
-,once,TRBJ2-3,TRBV3-1/TRBV3-2,TGTGCCAGCAGCCAAGTCTGGGGAGGCAGCACAGATACGCAGTATTTT,CASSQVWGGSTDTQYF
-,-,TRBJ2-3,TRBV29-1,TGCAGCGTTGAAGATCGAAACATCCTAGACCCCACAGATACGCAGTATTTT,CSVEDRNILDPTDTQYF
-,-,TRBJ2-2,TRBV7-3,TGTGCCAGCAGCTTAGCCAGGAACACCGGGGAGCTGTTTTTT,CASSLARNTGELFF
-,-,TRBJ1-2,TRBV20-1,TGCAGTGCCCTCCTTAACTATGGCTACACCTTC,CSALLNYGYTF
-,-,TRBJ2-2,TRBV10-3,TGTGCCATCAGTACCGAGCGAGGCACCGGGGAGCTGTTTTTT,CAISTERGTGELFF
-,once,TRBJ1-2,TRBV7-5,TGTGCCAGAAGCCCCGGGACCGGACCGTTCAACGCTAACTATGGCTACACCTTC,CARSPGTGPFNANYGYTF
-,-,TRBJ2-3,TRBV11-3,TGTGCCAGCAGCTTATCGGAGAACCCAGGTGATACGCAGTATTTT,CASSLSENPGDTQYF
-,-,TRBJ2-1,TRBV25-1,TGTGCCAGCAAGCAGGGATGGGGTGAGCAGTTCTTC,CASKQGWGEQFF
-,few,TRBJ2-5,TRBV7-2,TGTGCCACCCAGGGACTTCCAGTAGAGACCCAGTACTTC,CATQGLPVETQYF
-,-,TRBJ1-2,TRBV12-3/TRBV12-4,TGTGCCACCCAAGGACAGAAATATGGCTACACCTTC,CATQGQKYGYTF
-,-,TRBJ1-3,TRBV5-6,TGTGCCAGCAGCTTGGAGGCAGCTGGAAACACCATATATTTT,CASSLEAAGNTIYF
TRBD1,-,TRBJ1-2,TRBV6-5,TGTGCCAGCAGTCATACAGGGGCCGGCTATGGCTACACCTTC,CASSHTGAGYGYTF
TRBD2,-,TRBJ2-3,TRBV4-2,TGTGCCAGCAGCCGAGGACTAGCGGCGGGTGATACGCAGTATTTT,CASSRGLAAGDTQYF
-,-,TRBJ1-1,TRBV4-2,TGTGCCAGCAGCCAAGACCTGACGAACACTGAAGCTTTCTTT,CASSQDLTNTEAFF
TRBD1,few,TRBJ1-5,TRBV3-1/TRBV3-2,TGTGCCAGCAGCCCTGACAGGGATCAGCCCCAGCATTTT,CASSPDRDQPQHF
-,once,TRBJ2-7,TRBV19,TGTGCCAGTAGTACCCTCGACGGGTACGAGCAGTACTTC,CASSTLDGYEQYF
-,-,TRBJ2-7,TRBV5-8,TGTGCCAGCAGCCCTACTTACGCATGGCACGAGCAGTACTTC,CASSPTYAWHEQYF
TRBD2,-,TRBJ2-3,TRBV3-1/TRBV3-2,TGTGCCAGCAGCCATAGCGGGGGTAGCACAGATACGCAGTATTTT,CASSHSGGSTDTQYF
TRBD1,-,TRBJ1-1,TRBV6-5,TGTGCCAGCAGTTACTCGACTGGACAGGGCACTGAAGCTTTCTTT,CASSYSTGQGTEAFF
TRBD1,-,TRBJ1-4,TRBV29-1,TGCAGCGTTGAATTGACAGGGCAAACTAATGAAAAACTGTTTTTT,CSVELTGQTNEKLFF
-,-,TRBJ2-1,TRBV11-3,TGTGCCAGCAGCTTAGCTGTCAACAATGAGCAGTTCTTC,CASSLAVNNEQFF
-,once,TRBJ1-5,TRBV19,TGTGCCAGTAGCTCAGGGGTCGTTCAGCCCCAGCATTTT,CASSSGVVQPQHF
-,-,TRBJ2-1,TRBV6-5,TGTGCCAGCAGTTACGAGGGAGTGAGCAATGAGCAGTTCTTC,CASSYEGVSNEQFF
-,-,TRBJ1-1,TRBV2,TGTGCCAGCAGCCTAGGGGGGGGCAGAGAAGCTTTCTTT,CASSLGGGREAFF
TRBD2,-,TRBJ2-2,TRBV7-3,TGTGCCAGCAGCTTGTTCCTTGCGGGAGGGATTAACACCGGGGAGCTGTTTTTT,CASSLFLAGGINTGELFF